The 21 T cell receptor beta chains below come from one sample, sequenced in a study of blood T cell repertoires in COVID-19. Clones were read by immunoSEQ multiplex PCR, and TCRdb kept only the in-frame ones, dropping some. The sample carries approximately 150,000 clones, around 90% recorded once. Sequences were obtained from PBMCs or T cells enriched from blood (not recorded which). These receptors came from a woman in her thirties or forties who had been exposed to COVID-19.

This clone was seen a handful of times. The CDR3 loop reads CASRTSGRAINEQFF. DNA of the CDR3: TGTGCCAGCAGAACTAGCGGGAGGGCCATCAATGAGCAGTTCTTC. The gene calls are TRBV28 and TRBJ2-1; 13 nucleotides agree with TRBD2. V was pared by 6 bases and J by 6 bases, with 5 bases of the junction left unmatched. The CDR3 totals 15 residues. Looked up from germline, CDR1 is MDHEN and CDR2 is SYDVKM.

The chain is built from TRBV19 and TRBJ1-1; D is possibly TRBD1 (6 bases). From germline, CDR1 is LNHDA and CDR2 SQIVND (reference sequence). V dropped 2 bases and J dropped 1 base, with 8 bases sitting between them. The length of the CDR3 is 14 residues. The DNA for the CDR3 is TGTGCCAGTAGTATACTGGGGGCGAACACTGAAGCTTTCTTT. It translates to CASSILGANTEAFF.

This clone was found once. This sample also contains other DNA sequences that code for the same CDR3. CDR3 loop: CASSSRTGGLETQYF. The DNA for the CDR3 is TGTGCCAGCAGCAGTCGGACAGGGGGCTTGGAGACCCAGTACTTC. The chain has TRBV5-8 and TRBJ2-5, with 11 bases aligning to TRBD1. The V gene end was trimmed by 4 bases and the J gene end by 5 bases; junction bases not matched to a gene: 7. Per germline, CDR1 SGHTS and CDR2 YDEGEE. The CDR3 totals 15 residues.

The chain links TRBV27 to TRBJ1-1, with D tentatively TRBD1 (6 bases). Trimming removed 4 bases at V and 3 bases at J, with 9 bases between. This CDR3 is 13 amino acids long. Germline V gene sequence: CDR1 MNHEY, CDR2 SMNVEV (reference sequence). DNA for the CDR3: TGTGCCAGCAGTTACAGGGTATACACTGAAGCTTTCTTT. It encodes CASSYRVYTEAFF.

This clone has only one observation. V usage is TRBV3-1 (or the pseudogene TRBV3-2) and J usage is TRBJ2-7, with 11 nucleotides matching TRBD1. Germline CDR1 is LGHDT and CDR2 is YNNKEL (reference sequence). This CDR3 comprises 16 residues. Losses at the gene ends were 1 base for V and 3 bases for J; bases not matched to a gene: 5. Written as DNA, the CDR3 is TGTGCCAGCAGCCAAGGGGCCGGGACAGGGGGCTACGAGCAGTACTTC. Amino acids: CASSQGAGTGGYEQYF.

The chain recombines TRBV5-1 with TRBJ1-5; D is unclear. Per germline, CDR1 SGHRS and CDR2 YFSETQ. V was clipped by 0 bases and J by 2 bases, with 9 bases between them. This CDR3 is 15 amino acids long. CDR3 DNA: TGCGCCAGCAGCTTGGACGGGGTTGGCAATCAGCCCCAGCATTTT. Its translation is CASSLDGVGNQPQHF.

V and J are TRBV5-4 and TRBJ2-1; possibly TRBD2 for D (6 bases). This CDR3 is built from 12 residues. Germline CDR1 and CDR2: SGHNT and YYREEE (reference sequence). Trimming pared 1 base from V and 10 bases from J, leaving 9 bases between. The CDR3 DNA sequence: TGTGCCAGCAGCTTGACTAGCCGAGAGCAGTTCTTC. Residues: CASSLTSREQFF.

This chain uses TRBV29-1 with TRBJ2-7; TRBD2 matches at 10 bases. Looked up from germline, CDR1 is SQVTM and CDR2 is ANQGSEA. The CDR3 extends over 13 amino acids. With V trimmed by 6 bases and J by 0 bases, 2 bases remained unmatched. The CDR3 sequence is CSVVAGGSYEQYF. The DNA of the CDR3 is TGCAGCGTGGTAGCGGGGGGCTCCTACGAGCAGTACTTC.

V is TRBV28 and J is TRBJ2-7; 8 bases match TRBD1. V dropped 5 bases and J dropped 3; count of bases not matched to a gene: 3. The V gene's germline CDR1 is MDHEN and CDR2 SYDVKM. The CDR3 loop spans 13 amino acids. The CDR3 DNA sequence: TGTGCCAGCAGTGCAGGGGGCTTCTACGAGCAGTACTTC. Translating it yields CASSAGGFYEQYF.

The chain carries TRBV6-2 or TRBV6-3 and TRBJ2-2; D remains ambiguous. The CDR3 is 14 amino acids. The V gene's germline CDR1 is MNHEY and CDR2 SVGEGT. V was clipped by 4 bases and J by 4 bases, with 10 bases between them. Here the CDR3 DNA reads TGTGCCAGCAGTTTCCAGGCTTTCACCGGGGAGCTGTTTTTT. Encoded protein: CASSFQAFTGELFF.

The rearrangement links TRBV2 to TRBJ2-1; 11 bases are shared with TRBD2. Germline trimming cut 3 bases from V and 4 bases from J; bases unmatched to any gene: 2. This CDR3 is 15 amino acids long. Germline loops: CDR1 SNHLY, CDR2 FYNNEI. The CDR3: CASSELAGGYNEQFF. CDR3 bases: TGTGCCAGCAGTGAGTTAGCGGGAGGGTACAATGAGCAGTTCTTC.

CDR3 sequence (DNA): TGCGCCAGCAGCTCCTGGACGGGATCCGACACCATATATTTT. Protein sequence: CASSSWTGSDTIYF. V is TRBV5-1 and J is TRBJ1-3; D remains unclear. The CDR3 loop spans 14 amino acids. Between the trimmed V and J ends, which lost 3 bases and 8 bases, there was a span of 15 bases. The germline V gene encodes CDR1 SGHRS and CDR2 YFSETQ.

The V and J genes are TRBV18 and TRBJ1-5; TRBD1 aligns across 7 bases. Germline assignment: CDR1 KGHSH and CDR2 LQKENI. The CDR3 spans 15 residues. Trimming took 3 bases from V and 2 from J; bases not matched to a gene: 4. The CDR3 DNA reads TGTGCCAGCTCACCGTTTGGACAGGGCAATCAGCCCCAGCATTTT. This sequence encodes CASSPFGQGNQPQHF.

V is TRBV27 and J is TRBJ1-1, with 9 bases matching TRBD1. With 5 bases clipped from V and 5 bases from J, the junction kept 6 bases outside the gene matches. The germline CDR1 and CDR2 sequences are MNHEY and SMNVEV (reference sequence). The CDR3 totals 14 residues. CDR3: CASSETGGWTEAFF. Here the CDR3 DNA reads TGTGCCAGCAGTGAAACAGGGGGCTGGACTGAAGCTTTCTTT.

The V gene is TRBV6-5, the J gene TRBJ1-2; maybe TRBD1 (5 bases). V was clipped by 6 bases and J by 4 bases, with 15 bases between them. From germline, CDR1 is MNHEY and CDR2 SVGAGI. The CDR3 covers 14 residues. The CDR3 loop reads CASSATGTPYGYTF. The DNA of the CDR3 is TGTGCCAGCAGCGCTACAGGAACCCCCTATGGCTACACCTTC.

The rearrangement joins TRBV3-1 (or the pseudogene TRBV3-2) to TRBJ1-6; tentative D call: TRBD1 (5 bases). The CDR3 runs to 16 residues. Germline V gene lookup returns CDR1 LGHDT and CDR2 YNNKEL (reference sequence). V lost 5 bases and J lost 6, with 17 bases in between. The CDR3 reads CASSSLGEGSNSPLHF. The CDR3 DNA follows: TGTGCCAGCAGCTCCCTAGGGGAGGGTTCTAATTCACCCCTCCACTTT.

This clone came up once. J is TRBJ2-7 and V is TRBV4-3, with TRBD2 matching 9 bases. CDR3 length: 16 amino acids. The V gene end was trimmed by 2 bases and the J gene end by 5 bases; junction bases not matched to a gene: 10. The germline gives CDR1 LGHNA, CDR2 YSLEER. CDR3 residues: CASSQRSGGRADEQYF. The CDR3 bases are TGCGCCAGCAGCCAACGAAGCGGGGGGAGGGCTGACGAGCAGTACTTC.

The chain has TRBV4-1 and TRBJ1-1; D not resolved. The V gene's germline CDR1 is MGHRA and CDR2 YSYEKL. There are 13 residues in the CDR3. The germline V and J ends were trimmed by 0 bases and 5 bases, with 7 bases remaining between them. CDR3 in DNA: TGCGCCAGCAGCCAAGATGGCTGGACTGAAGCTTTCTTT. Translated, it gives CASSQDGWTEAFF.

The chain uses TRBV7-2 and TRBJ2-3; 11 bases line up with TRBD2. From germline, CDR1 is SGHTA and CDR2 FQGNSA. The ends lost 5 bases at V and 4 bases at J; junction bases unmatched: 5. This CDR3 region has 15 residues. CDR3 nucleotide sequence: TGTGCCAGCAGCCAACTAGCGGGAGTAGCAGATACGCAGTATTTT. Protein product: CASSQLAGVADTQYF. Looking up the rest from reference TRBV7-2 and TRBJ2-3 gives the full variable domain: GAGVSQSPSNKVTEKGKDVELRCDPISGHTALYWYRQSLGQGLEFLIYFQGNSAPDKSGLPSDRFSAERTGGSVSTLTIQRTQQEDSAVYLCASSQLAGVADTQYFGPGTRLTVL.

V usage is TRBV7-9 and J usage is TRBJ2-4; 10 nucleotides align to TRBD1. CDR1 is SEHNR, CDR2 FQNEAQ, per germline (reference sequence). The CDR3 runs to 14 residues. Trimming at V came to 1 base and at J to 8 bases, leaving 2 bases not matched to a gene. The CDR3: CASSLGQGAYIQYF. The CDR3 DNA follows: TGTGCCAGCAGCTTAGGACAGGGGGCATACATTCAGTACTTC.

The chain is built from TRBV6-1 and TRBJ1-3; D not certain. Germline values: CDR1 MNHNS, CDR2 SASEGT. Trimming left V 3 bases short and J 0 bases short, with 6 bases between. This CDR3 contains 14 residues. The CDR3 sequence is CASSDHSSGNTIYF. The CDR3 DNA reads as TGTGCCAGCAGTGACCACAGCTCTGGAAACACCATATATTTT.